This T cell receptor beta chain was documented in a study of blood T cells in healthy people across ages (dated by TCRdb to the mid-2010s). Background on the whole study: Template switching captured roughly one uniquely barcoded TCR beta cDNA molecule per two T cells in model experiments. Using deep sequencing normalized with unique cDNA molecular identifiers, the study measured how TCR beta repertoire diversity changes with age. Donors were grouped into four age groups: young (average 16 years), middle-aged (roughly 40), aged (around 60) and long-lived (just over 80). The study analyzed two additional independent replicas of 1 million unique cDNA reads from the same blood draw for two donors, one aged 18 to 30 and one aged 80 or older.

Beyond this particular receptor, the publication reports: Total diversity estimates from one million sequenced T cells were considered lower bounds and underestimates. The long-lived group showed more naive CD4+ T cells, fewer expanded clones and increased TCR diversity than the aged group, suggesting age selection. Because profiling used bulk unsorted PBMCs, naive and antigen-experienced compartments could not be compared conclusively. Observed TCR beta diversity per million T cells fell roughly linearly with age, and a significant reduction was already apparent by age roughly 41. Observed TCR beta diversity correlated strongly with the percentage of naive T cells measured by flow cytometry. Donor CMV infection status was unknown, potentially confounding age-related changes in expanded clonotypes.

The library was produced with 5' RACE. The reads were generated on an Illumina HiSeq 2500. A second about 7 to 11 cycle PCR used a sample-barcoded 5' primer and a J-beta primer mix. A unique molecular identifier was introduced onto each TCR beta cDNA molecule by a template-switch 5' adaptor carrying 12 random nucleotides. At least 3 million CDR3-containing paired-end reads were obtained from each sample. First-strand cDNA synthesis was performed from all RNA using the Mint cDNA synthesis kit, with priming by a TRBC-specific oligonucleotide. Following uracil-DNA glycosylase treatment, a first 18-cycle PCR with universal primers M1SS and BC2_uni_R was performed on all cDNA. The published analysis was carried out like this. Normalization of each sample was performed by random selection of 1 million high-quality reads, each carrying a distinct molecular identifier. Reads with shared molecular identifiers were discarded instead of being binned into consensus sequences. CDR3 identification, clonotype clustering and error correction used MiTCR with a Q25 quality threshold and the strictest error-elimination algorithm. A nonparametric unseen species model with Euler transformation was used to estimate lower-bound total TCR beta diversity. The public sequencing data were trimmed at Q25 with fastp and processed into clonotypes with MiXCR by TCRdb, which kept only in-frame beta chains. One record per CDR3 amino acid sequence lists the most common genes and DNA. TCRdb's processing, not the study's, gives the V and J calls here. The sample table lists roughly 500,000 distinct CDR3 sequences, around 24% of them with a count of one. The top ten hold around 10% of the sample.

The donors were roughly 38 Caucasian individuals from Russia, aged roughly 6 to 95 years, who were systemically healthy. Each donor gave 8 to 10 milliliters of peripheral blood, drawn into EDTA-treated Vacutainer tubes. Ficoll-Paque density-gradient centrifugation was used to isolate PBMCs, with at least 6.5 million per sample. Total RNA, at least 6 micrograms per sample, was extracted from PBMCs with Trizol reagent. The percentages of naive CD45RAhigh/CD27high T cells were determined by flow cytometry on a PBMC aliquot from every donor. This clonotype has more than one count but fewer than ten. The clone's antigen remains unknown. Nothing much larger sits one base from this clone, and base qualities are not available. Trimming removed 1 base from V and 5 bases from J, leaving 8 bases between the germline ends. Including cysteine and phenylalanine, the CDR3 has 13 amino acids. The retained sequence is limited to the CDR3, 39 bases, with the frame set at the first base.

This sample was shared with a second study, whose subject was T cells of mothers and their children. That second report states: The donors were nine systemically healthy Caucasian individuals, made up of three mothers and their six children. cDNA synthesis consumed the entire amount of extracted RNA, loaded at about 1.6 ug RNA in each 15 ul reaction. Sample barcodes and 2-4 random nucleotides were added via the M1S primer in the second PCR. Each mother yielded over 9.5 million TCR beta CDR3 reads and each child about 3 million reads. Thymic selection similarly shapes TCR recombination output in related and unrelated pairs, with minor effect from inherited differences. Normalized repertoire overlap in related mother-child pairs was always slightly higher than in unrelated mother-child pairs, but the difference was never significant. Persistent microchimeric T cell clones were not detected, at a sensitivity of about 90 clones per million clonotypes. Deep NGS was used in the study to compare the TCR beta repertoires of mothers and children and to look for features that separate related mother-child pairs from unrelated individuals. Mothers averaged approximately 41 +/- 4 years of age and children averaged roughly 12 +/- 4 years. Libraries were sequenced on Illumina HiSeq 2000 with 100+100 nt paired-end reads after adapter ligation with NEBNext reagents. To avoid cross-contamination, the mother libraries and the child libraries were prepared a month apart and sequenced in separate runs. For each donor, between about 500,000 and 2,200,000 distinct TCR beta clonotypes were identified. Naive TCR beta clonotypes were estimated from low-frequency clonotypes matched to each donor's FACS-determined naive share, without sorting.

The rearranged chain carries TRBV12-3 or TRBV12-4 and TRBJ1-2; TRBD1 is possibly the D segment (6 matching bases). The sequenced sample consisted of blood. The clonotype originates from a boy aged 10-17 years in good health. The DNA sequence reads TGTGCCAGCAGTTTAGGGGACATATATGGCTACACCTTC. Translated, it reads CASSLGDIYGYTF.